Each of the 21 T cell receptor beta chains below was sequenced from the same sample in a study of identical twins. TCRdb used MiXCR to reprocess the 5' RACE reads, holding one entry per CDR3 protein. Of about 520,000 distinct CDR3 sequences listed, 20% to 25% were seen once; the top ten hold 0.91%. These records were also assigned to another study, of T cells expressing NK-cell markers.

Sequencing was done on a sample of CD4+ T cells sorted from blood. Receptors originate from a woman in her late teens or twenties in good health.

This chain uses TRBV5-6 with TRBJ2-7, with D maybe TRBD2 (7 bases). The CDR3 has 14 amino acids. Germline V gives CDR1 SGHDT, CDR2 YYEEEE. The V gene lost 1 base and the J gene lost 5 bases, with 13 bases spanning the gap. CDR3 residues: CASSLFRGAHEQYF. CDR3 nucleotides: TGTGCCAGCAGCTTGTTCCGGGGGGCCCACGAGCAGTACTTC.

The J gene is TRBJ1-3, the V gene TRBV20-1, with D possibly TRBD1 on 5 matching bases. The germline CDR1 and CDR2 sequences are DFQATT and SNEGSKA (reference sequence). The CDR3 contains 14 residues. Between the trimmed V and J ends, which lost 4 bases and 0 bases, there was a span of 10 bases. In DNA form, the CDR3 reads TGCAGTGCTACCGCAGGGTCCTCTGGAAACACCATATATTTT. Translation gives CSATAGSSGNTIYF.

This clonotype came up a few times. The chain uses TRBV5-1 and TRBJ1-1; 9 bases map to TRBD1. CDR1 is SGHRS, CDR2 YFSETQ, per germline. The CDR3 is made up of 15 amino acids. The V and J ends lost 4 bases and 5 bases, in that order; junction bases with no gene match: 9. The CDR3 sequence: CASSDTQGAWTEAFF. The DNA for the CDR3 is TGCGCCAGCAGCGATACACAGGGGGCTTGGACTGAAGCTTTCTTT.

The V gene is TRBV20-1, the J gene TRBJ2-3; the match to TRBD2 covers 9 bases. This CDR3 has 15 amino acids. The V and J ends lost 6 bases and 0 bases, in that order; junction bases with no gene match: 7. Germline values: CDR1 DFQATT, CDR2 SNEGSKA (reference sequence). CDR3 protein: CSALRLAASTDTQYF. Here the CDR3 DNA reads TGCAGTGCCCTGAGACTAGCGGCTAGCACAGATACGCAGTATTTT.

This clonotype was counted ten times or more. V is TRBV6-1 and J is TRBJ2-4; D unresolved. The CDR3 has 14 amino acids. V was cut by 6 bases and J by 5 bases, with 14 bases left in between. Per the germline V gene, CDR1 is MNHNS and CDR2 is SASEGT. This CDR3 is CASSNPVYQNIQYF. The CDR3 DNA sequence: TGTGCCAGCAGCAATCCCGTTTATCAAAACATTCAGTACTTC.

This sequence joins TRBV5-1 and TRBJ2-3, with D perhaps matching TRBD2 (5 bases). V dropped 0 bases and J dropped 0 bases, with 14 bases sitting between them. The germline CDR1 and CDR2 sequences are SGHRS and YFSETQ. CDR3 length: 17 residues. CDR3 region: CASSLVSSRSSTDTQYF. DNA for the CDR3: TGCGCCAGCAGCTTGGTGTCTAGCCGCTCTAGCACAGATACGCAGTATTTT.

This clonotype has at least ten counts. The CDR3 protein is CASSPGTANTEAFF. The CDR3 DNA sequence: TGCGCCAGCAGCCCAGGGACAGCCAACACTGAAGCTTTCTTT. The chain joins TRBV5-1 to TRBJ1-1, with TRBD1 identical over 7 bases. The V gene's germline CDR1 is SGHRS and CDR2 YFSETQ. With 4 bases clipped from V and 2 bases from J, the junction kept 5 bases outside the gene matches. The CDR3 consists of 14 residues. Together with reference TRBV5-1 and TRBJ1-1, the CDR3 gives the full variable domain: KAGVTQTPRYLIKTRGQQVTLSCSPISGHRSVSWYQQTPGQGLQFLFEYFSETQRNKGNFPGRFSGRQFSNSRSEMNVSTLELGDSALYLCASSPGTANTEAFFGQGTRLTVV.

V is TRBV5-4 and J is TRBJ1-1; D is unclear. Germline values: CDR1 SGHNT, CDR2 YYREEE (reference sequence). V was cut by 2 bases and J by 1 base, with 6 bases left in between. This CDR3 has 13 amino acids. The chain's CDR3 is CASSFGKNTEAFF. In DNA form, the CDR3 reads TGTGCCAGCAGCTTTGGGAAGAACACTGAAGCTTTCTTT. Full variable domain (rest looked up from reference TRBV5-4 and TRBJ1-1): ETGVTQSPTHLIKTRGQQVTLRCSSQSGHNTVSWYQQALGQGPQFIFQYYREEENGRGNFPPRFSGLQFPNYSSELNVNALELDDSALYLCASSFGKNTEAFFGQGTRLTVV.

This chain uses TRBV2 with TRBJ2-2; TRBD2 is a possible D gene (6 bases). The ends were cut back, 8 bases at V and 1 base at J, with 8 bases in the middle. Germline V lookup: CDR1 SNHLY, CDR2 FYNNEI. The CDR3 runs to 13 residues. The CDR3 coding sequence is TGTGCCAGCCTCGGGGGGAACACCGGGGAGCTGTTTTTT. This gives the protein CASLGGNTGELFF. Full variable domain (missing parts from reference TRBV2 and TRBJ2-2): EPEVTQTPSHQVTQMGQEVILRCVPISNHLYFYWYRQILGQKVEFLVSFYNNEISEKSEIFDDQFSVERPDGSNFTLKIRSTKLEDSAMYFCASLGGNTGELFFGEGSRLTVL.

The chain links TRBV5-1 to TRBJ2-3; possible D gene TRBD1, 6 bases. The CDR3 runs 15 residues. CDR1 is SGHRS and CDR2 is YFSETQ in the germline V gene. The V gene lost 4 bases and the J gene lost 2 bases, with 14 bases spanning the gap. The CDR3 is CASSISGAFTDTQYF. CDR3 DNA: TGCGCCAGCAGCATCTCAGGGGCTTTCACAGATACGCAGTATTTT.

This clonotype was counted between two and nine times. The J gene is TRBJ2-7, the V gene TRBV20-1, with D perhaps TRBD1 (6 bases). The CDR3 has 15 residues. Germline-derived CDR1 and CDR2 are DFQATT and SNEGSKA (reference sequence). Trimming shortened V by 4 bases and J by 0 bases, and 16 bases separated the two germline ends. The CDR3 DNA sequence: TGCAGTGCTACCCCCGGAACAGGGAGCTCCTACGAGCAGTACTTC. Residues: CSATPGTGSSYEQYF.

V usage is TRBV29-1 and J usage is TRBJ1-1; D is uncertain. This CDR3 is built from 14 residues. Germline CDR1 and CDR2: SQVTM and ANQGSEA. Trimming cost V 7 bases and J 1 base, with 16 bases left between them. Here the CDR3 DNA reads TGCAGCGCCTCCCCACAAAGGTGGAACACTGAAGCTTTCTTT. Residues: CSASPQRWNTEAFF.

This clonotype was recorded at least ten times. The chain combines TRBV5-1 with TRBJ2-2; D call uncertain. The germline V gene has CDR1 SGHRS and CDR2 YFSETQ. This CDR3 comprises 12 residues. The V end lost 4 bases, the J end lost 6 bases, and 7 bases lay between the germline ends. The CDR3 here is CASSRWAGELFF. The CDR3 region has the DNA TGCGCCAGCAGCCGTTGGGCCGGGGAGCTGTTTTTT. The full variable domain, in which reference TRBV5-1 and TRBJ2-2 provide the parts outside the CDR3, is KAGVTQTPRYLIKTRGQQVTLSCSPISGHRSVSWYQQTPGQGLQFLFEYFSETQRNKGNFPGRFSGRQFSNSRSEMNVSTLELGDSALYLCASSRWAGELFFGEGSRLTVL.

The chain combines TRBV27 with TRBJ2-7; D is perhaps TRBD1 or TRBD2 (5 bases each). Germline CDR1 and CDR2: MNHEY and SMNVEV (reference sequence). This CDR3 has 14 amino acids. Deletions cut 5 bases from V and 2 bases from J, with 13 bases between. CDR3: CASSRDGRPYEQYF. The CDR3 DNA reads as TGTGCCAGCAGTCGGGACGGAAGACCCTACGAGCAGTACTTC.

CDR3 sequence (DNA): TGTGCCAGCACCCGGACGGCGACCAAAAACATTCAGTACTTC. Protein product: CASTRTATKNIQYF. The J gene is TRBJ2-4, the V gene TRBV12-3 or TRBV12-4, with no clear D. Between the trimmed V and J ends, which lost 7 bases and 2 bases, there was a span of 12 bases. This CDR3 contains 14 residues.

This clonotype was seen a handful of times. The chain is built from TRBV5-6 and TRBJ2-5, with D possibly being TRBD1 (5 bases). V was cut by 4 bases and J by 1 base, with 11 bases left in between. The CDR3 covers 14 residues. CDR1 SGHDT and CDR2 YYEEEE come from the germline V gene. CDR3 sequence reads: CASSLLQAQETQYF. The CDR3 DNA reads TGTGCCAGCAGCCTCTTACAGGCCCAAGAGACCCAGTACTTC.

The sample holds one count of this clonotype. This chain joins TRBV5-5 and TRBJ2-3, with D perhaps being TRBD1 or TRBD2 (7 bases each). The ends were cut back, 3 bases at V and 3 bases at J, with 23 bases in the middle. Germline CDR1 reads SGHKS; CDR2 reads YYEKEE (reference sequence). The CDR3 covers 18 residues. CDR3 protein: CASSSVAVSRGGTDTQYF. CDR3 DNA: TGTGCCAGCAGCTCAGTCGCCGTAAGCAGGGGGGGGACAGATACGCAGTATTTT.

In DNA form, the CDR3 reads TGTGCCAGCAGAGCCGGGGCCACAGATACGCAGTATTTT. Protein product: CASRAGATDTQYF. The chain recombines TRBV7-3 with TRBJ2-3; tentatively, D is TRBD1 or TRBD2 (5 bases each). There are 13 residues in the CDR3. Germline loops: CDR1 SGHTA, CDR2 FQGTGA. V lost 6 bases, J lost 2 bases, and 9 bases lay in between.

This clonotype has ten or more counts. J is TRBJ2-3 and V is TRBV20-1; D may match TRBD1 or TRBD2 (7 bases each). Looked up from germline, CDR1 is DFQATT and CDR2 is SNEGSKA (reference sequence). V was shortened by 6 bases and J by 6 bases, with 19 bases between the two germline ends. The CDR3 runs 14 residues. CDR3 sequence: CSATAGIRGDTQYF. CDR3 nucleotides: TGCAGTGCAACAGCGGGGATCAGGGGGGATACGCAGTATTTT.

The rearrangement joins TRBV7-6 to TRBJ2-1, with a tentative D call TRBD2 (5 bases). Trimming took 1 base from V and 3 from J, leaving 10 bases between them. CDR3 length: 15 residues. The germline V gene encodes CDR1 SGHVS and CDR2 FNYEAQ. CDR3 residues: CASSLEAVLYNEQFF. In DNA, the CDR3 is TGTGCCAGCAGCTTAGAAGCGGTACTCTACAATGAGCAGTTCTTC.

This clonotype was detected ten times or more. V and J are TRBV5-1 and TRBJ2-3, with 9 bases matching TRBD1. The CDR3 totals 15 residues. Germline-derived CDR1 and CDR2 are SGHRS and YFSETQ. Trimming took 4 bases from V and 2 from J; bases not matched to a gene: 5. This CDR3 is CASSPGTGTTDTQYF. The CDR3 DNA sequence: TGCGCCAGCAGCCCGGGGACAGGGACCACAGATACGCAGTATTTT.